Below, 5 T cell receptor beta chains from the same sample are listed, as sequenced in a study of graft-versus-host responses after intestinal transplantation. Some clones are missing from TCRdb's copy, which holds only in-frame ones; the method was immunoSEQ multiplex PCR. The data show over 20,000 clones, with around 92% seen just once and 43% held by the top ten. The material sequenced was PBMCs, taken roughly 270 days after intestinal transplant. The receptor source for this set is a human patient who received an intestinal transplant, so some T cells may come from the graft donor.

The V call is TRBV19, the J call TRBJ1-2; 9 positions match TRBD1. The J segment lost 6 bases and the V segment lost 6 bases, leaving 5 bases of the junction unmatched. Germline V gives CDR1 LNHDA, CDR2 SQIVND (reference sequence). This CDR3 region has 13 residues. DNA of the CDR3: TGTGCCAGTAGCCTTGACAGGGGGGATGGCTACACCTTC. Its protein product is CASSLDRGDGYTF.

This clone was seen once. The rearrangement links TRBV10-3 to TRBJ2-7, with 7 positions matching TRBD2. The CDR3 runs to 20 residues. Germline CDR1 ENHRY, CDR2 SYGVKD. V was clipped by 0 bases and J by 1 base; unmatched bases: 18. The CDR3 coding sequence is TGTGCCATCAGTGAGTCTTATTCGTTGCTAGCGGTCAGATCATCCTACGAGCAGTACTTC. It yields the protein CAISESYSLLAVRSSYEQYF.

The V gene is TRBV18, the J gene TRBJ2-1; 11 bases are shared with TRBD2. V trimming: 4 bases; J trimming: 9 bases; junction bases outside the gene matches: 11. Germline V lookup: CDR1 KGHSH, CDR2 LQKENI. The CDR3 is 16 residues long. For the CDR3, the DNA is TGTGCCAGCTCACTCGCGATTAGCGGGAGGGCCAGTGAGCAGTTCTTC. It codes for CASSLAISGRASEQFF.

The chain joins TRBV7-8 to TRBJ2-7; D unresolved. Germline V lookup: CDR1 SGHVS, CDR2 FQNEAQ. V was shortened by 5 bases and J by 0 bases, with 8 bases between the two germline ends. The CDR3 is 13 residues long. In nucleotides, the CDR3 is TGTGCCAGCAGCAAAACTACCTCCTACGAGCAGTACTTC. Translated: CASSKTTSYEQYF.

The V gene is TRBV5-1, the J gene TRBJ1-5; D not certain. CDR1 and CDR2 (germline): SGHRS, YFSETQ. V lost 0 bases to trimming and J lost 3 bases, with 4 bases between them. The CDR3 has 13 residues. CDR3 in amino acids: CASSLVPNQPQHF. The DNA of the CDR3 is TGCGCCAGCAGCTTGGTCCCCAATCAGCCCCAGCATTTT.